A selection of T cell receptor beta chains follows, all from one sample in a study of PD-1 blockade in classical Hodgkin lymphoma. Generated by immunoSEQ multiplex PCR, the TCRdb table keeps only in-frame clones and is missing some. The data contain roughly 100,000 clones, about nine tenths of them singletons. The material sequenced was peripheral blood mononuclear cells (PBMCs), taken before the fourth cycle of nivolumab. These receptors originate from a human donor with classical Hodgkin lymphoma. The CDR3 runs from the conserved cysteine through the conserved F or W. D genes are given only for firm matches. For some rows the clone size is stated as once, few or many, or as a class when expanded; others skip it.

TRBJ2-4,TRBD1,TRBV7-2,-,CASSLTGTGNIQYF,TGTGCCAGCAGCTTAACAGGGACAGGCAACATTCAGTACTTC
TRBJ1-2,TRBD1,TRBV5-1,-,CASSSGTGASTGYGYTF,TGCGCCAGCAGCTCCGGGACAGGTGCGAGTACGGGCTATGGCTACACCTTC
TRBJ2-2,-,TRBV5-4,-,CASSQGQNTGELFF,TGTGCCAGCAGCCAGGGACAGAACACCGGGGAGCTGTTTTTT
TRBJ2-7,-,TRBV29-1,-,CSVYAGVAYEQYF,TGCAGCGTGTACGCAGGGGTCGCCTACGAGCAGTACTTC
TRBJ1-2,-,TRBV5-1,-,CASSLESASNYGYTF,TGCGCCAGCAGCTTGGAGTCAGCCTCTAACTATGGCTACACCTTC
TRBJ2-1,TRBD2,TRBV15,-,CATSRDPAGRGSYNEQFF,TGTGCCACCAGCAGAGATCCTGCCGGGAGGGGCTCCTACAATGAGCAGTTCTTC
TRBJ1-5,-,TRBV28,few,CATTLWGDQPQHF,TGTGCCACCACTTTGTGGGGGGACCAGCCCCAGCATTTT
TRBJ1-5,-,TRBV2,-,CASSESGQPNQPQHF,TGTGCCAGCAGTGAATCGGGCCAGCCCAATCAGCCCCAGCATTTT
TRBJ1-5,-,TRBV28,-,CASSLVNRLSNQPQHF,TGTGCCAGCAGTTTAGTAAACAGGTTATCCAATCAGCCCCAGCATTTT
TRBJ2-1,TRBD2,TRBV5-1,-,CASSLVSGSSYNEQFF,TGCGCCAGCAGCTTGGTTAGCGGGAGCTCCTACAATGAGCAGTTCTTC
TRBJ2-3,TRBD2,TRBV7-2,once,CASSAREGVTDTQYF,TGTGCCAGCAGTGCCCGGGAGGGCGTCACAGATACGCAGTATTTT
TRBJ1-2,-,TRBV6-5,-,CASSYSVAEANYGYTF,TGTGCCAGCAGTTACTCGGTAGCAGAGGCTAACTATGGCTACACCTTC
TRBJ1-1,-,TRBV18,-,CASSLSPGAPAEAFF,TGTGCCAGCTCACTATCCCCAGGGGCCCCCGCTGAAGCTTTCTTT
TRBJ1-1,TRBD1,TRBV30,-,CAWSVGRGRTEAFF,TGTGCCTGGAGTGTAGGAAGGGGGCGGACTGAAGCTTTCTTT
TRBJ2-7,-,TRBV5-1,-,CASSFHDRTSEQYF,TGCGCCAGCAGCTTCCACGACAGGACGTCGGAGCAGTACTTC
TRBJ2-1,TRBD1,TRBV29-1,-,CSVGGDRAYNEQFF,TGCAGCGTTGGAGGAGACAGGGCCTACAATGAGCAGTTCTTC
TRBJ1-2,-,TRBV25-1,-,CASRNSDSYGYTF,TGTGCCAGCCGGAACTCGGACAGCTATGGCTACACCTTC
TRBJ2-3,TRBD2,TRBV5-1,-,CASSSLAGGSRGTQYF,TGCGCCAGCAGCTCACTAGCGGGAGGCTCCCGCGGTACGCAGTATTTT
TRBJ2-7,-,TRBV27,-,CASSLLNTGEQYF,TGTGCCAGCAGTTTATTGAACACTGGCGAGCAGTACTTC
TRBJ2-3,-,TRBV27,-,CASSLERVPGTDTQYF,TGTGCCAGCAGTTTAGAACGCGTCCCCGGCACAGATACGCAGTATTTT
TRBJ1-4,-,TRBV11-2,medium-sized,CASSLGGQEKLFF,TGTGCCAGCAGCTTGGGGGGGCAAGAAAAACTGTTTTTT
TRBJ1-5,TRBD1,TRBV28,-,CASIQGSSNQPQHF,TGTGCCAGTATACAGGGGAGTAGCAATCAGCCCCAGCATTTT
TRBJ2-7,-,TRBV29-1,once,CSVEGSTSYEQYF,TGCAGCGTTGAAGGTTCTACCTCCTACGAGCAGTACTTC
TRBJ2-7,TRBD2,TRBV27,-,CASSLSVRRGRNYEQYF,TGTGCCAGCAGTTTATCAGTCCGTCGCGGGAGAAACTACGAGCAGTACTTC